This record concerns one TCR beta chain sequence. This clone's antigen is unknown. One base away there is no much larger clone; base qualities are not given. These data are taken from a study of radiotherapy plus CTLA-4 blockade in lung cancer (dated by TCRdb to 2017 to 2018). Notes on the research overall: Objective responses were observed in 18% of enrolled patients, and disease control was achieved in less than 40%.

Summary of the overall study and its limitations: After treatment with radiotherapy and ipilimumab, TCR clones that came from tumors expanded in the peripheral blood. The strongest predictors of response were reported to be early dynamic shifts in blood T cell clones along with a rise in serum interferon-beta following radiation.

CDR1 MDHEN and CDR2 SYDVKM are derived from the germline V gene. The CDR3 covers 12 residues, taking in both the cysteine and the phenylalanine. The sequence is cut down to CDR3 DNA, 36 bases in frame from base 1. At the junction V is shortened by 4 bases and J by 6 bases, with 10 bases in between. In this study, focal radiation therapy paired with CTLA-4 blockade (ipilimumab) was tested in patients who had chemo-refractory metastatic non-small-cell lung cancer. The library was produced with the immunoSEQ multiplex PCR assay. Not all clones reach the TCRdb copy of this immuneACCESS table, which keeps in-frame sequences only. Checked studies attribute under half of the gap to unresolved V genes and leave the rest unexplained. The sample table lists roughly 88,000 clones, under 90% of them with a count of one. 0.75% to 0.85% of the sample is in the top ten clones.

The sequence came from a human donor with non-small cell lung cancer who had stable disease on radiotherapy plus ipilimumab. Sequencing used peripheral blood, obtained from a patient treated with radiotherapy plus ipilimumab. The rearranged segments are TRBV28 and TRBJ2-7; the D gene is not confidently resolved. The bases read TGTGCCAGCAGTTCTCCCTCGTCCGAGCAGTACTTC. Its translation is CASSSPSSEQYF.